These T cell receptor beta chains were read from a single sample in a study of blood T cell repertoires in COVID-19. TCRdb keeps only in-frame clones here, not all; method: immunoSEQ multiplex PCR. The repertoire has approximately 240,000 clones, about 80% of them found once; the top ten carry 3% to 3.5%. Sequencing used peripheral blood. The receptors stem from a woman aged 25 to 39 who had recovered from COVID-19. Each CDR3 is given with its conserved first and last residue. Each record gives: D gene, clone size, V gene, J gene, CDR3 protein, CDR3 DNA. The D gene is left open where the match is weak. Size is stated for part of the rows, as once, few or many counts, or as a class when the clone is expanded.

D: TRBD2
size: .
V: TRBV28
J: TRBJ2-1
CDR3: CASRLDSGIDEQFF
DNA: TGTGCCAGCAGACTCGATAGCGGGATCGATGAGCAGTTCTTC

D: TRBD2
size: .
V: TRBV14
J: TRBJ2-7
CDR3: CASSRVTSGRASYEQYF
DNA: TGTGCCAGCAGCCGAGTGACTAGCGGGAGGGCCTCCTACGAGCAGTACTTC

D: .
size: .
V: TRBV7-6
J: TRBJ1-5
CDR3: CASSLVGRYSNQPQHF
DNA: TGTGCCAGCAGCTTGGTCGGTAGATATAGCAATCAGCCCCAGCATTTT

D: .
size: .
V: TRBV28
J: TRBJ1-1
CDR3: CASRVSVRTEAFF
DNA: TGTGCCAGCAGGGTCAGTGTCCGCACTGAAGCTTTCTTT

D: .
size: .
V: TRBV6-2/TRBV6-3
J: TRBJ1-4
CDR3: CASSYQGRLNEKLFF
DNA: TGTGCCAGCAGTTACCAGGGCCGGCTTAATGAAAAACTGTTTTTT

D: TRBD2
size: .
V: TRBV12-5
J: TRBJ2-5
CDR3: CASGPWARVAGGGGETQYF
DNA: TGTGCTAGTGGTCCCTGGGCCCGCGTAGCGGGAGGAGGAGGGGAGACCCAGTACTTC

D: TRBD2
size: once
V: TRBV29-1
J: TRBJ2-2
CDR3: CSAYAGGVYGELFF
DNA: TGCAGCGCTTACGCGGGGGGCGTGTACGGGGAGCTGTTTTTT

D: .
size: .
V: TRBV11-3
J: TRBJ1-6
CDR3: CASSRRTDNSPLHF
DNA: TGTGCCAGCAGCCGCCGGACAGATAATTCACCCCTCCACTTT

D: .
size: .
V: TRBV18
J: TRBJ1-4
CDR3: CASSPRQNEKLFF
DNA: TGTGCCAGCTCACCACGACAAAATGAAAAACTGTTTTTT

D: .
size: few
V: TRBV5-1
J: TRBJ1-3
CDR3: CASSLDRGNTIYF
DNA: TGCGCCAGCAGCTTGGATCGGGGAAACACCATATATTTT

D: .
size: .
V: TRBV28
J: TRBJ2-3
CDR3: CASSDYGDTQYF
DNA: TGTGCCAGCAGCGACTATGGGGATACGCAGTATTTT

D: .
size: .
V: TRBV28
J: TRBJ1-6
CDR3: CASRVGSSSYNSPLHF
DNA: TGTGCCAGCAGGGTCGGGAGCAGCTCCTATAATTCACCCCTCCACTTT

D: TRBD1
size: .
V: TRBV5-4
J: TRBJ1-2
CDR3: CASSVGDRGLYGYTF
DNA: TGTGCCAGCAGCGTCGGGGACAGGGGGCTCTATGGCTACACCTTC

D: .
size: .
V: TRBV30
J: TRBJ2-3
CDR3: CAYQRSALDTQYF
DNA: TGTGCTTACCAGCGATCTGCCCTGGATACGCAGTATTTT

D: .
size: .
V: TRBV20-1
J: TRBJ2-7
CDR3: CSAPLGLEQYF
DNA: TGCAGTGCTCCCCTTGGGCTCGAGCAGTACTTC

D: TRBD2
size: .
V: TRBV5-1
J: TRBJ2-3
CDR3: CASSPLTSGRSGGTQYF
DNA: TGCGCCAGCAGCCCACTAACTAGCGGGAGGTCCGGGGGTACGCAGTATTTT

D: TRBD2
size: .
V: TRBV19
J: TRBJ2-1
CDR3: CASTRGGYNEQFF
DNA: TGTGCCAGTACGAGGGGAGGGTACAATGAGCAGTTCTTC

D: TRBD2
size: .
V: TRBV14
J: TRBJ2-1
CDR3: CASSLLRAGVREQFF
DNA: TGTGCCAGCAGCCTTTTAAGAGCGGGAGTAAGGGAGCAGTTCTTC

D: TRBD2
size: .
V: TRBV19
J: TRBJ2-7
CDR3: CASSRLAGGPGDEQYF
DNA: TGTGCCAGTAGTCGGTTAGCGGGAGGGCCTGGCGACGAGCAGTACTTC

D: .
size: .
V: TRBV5-5
J: TRBJ2-3
CDR3: CASSEFEDSPWADTQYF
DNA: TGTGCCAGCAGCGAATTCGAGGACTCCCCCTGGGCAGATACGCAGTATTTT

D: .
size: .
V: TRBV3-1/TRBV3-2
J: TRBJ1-3
CDR3: CASSLDSLSGNTIYF
DNA: TGTGCCAGCAGCCTGGACAGCCTCTCTGGAAACACCATATATTTT

D: .
size: once
V: TRBV5-6
J: TRBJ2-5
CDR3: CASSLGSGQETQYF
DNA: TGTGCCAGCAGCTTGGGGTCAGGGCAAGAGACCCAGTACTTC

D: TRBD2
size: .
V: TRBV9
J: TRBJ2-1
CDR3: CASGGGSGSSYNEQFF
DNA: TGTGCCAGCGGAGGGGGTAGCGGGAGCTCCTACAATGAGCAGTTCTTC

D: TRBD2
size: .
V: TRBV7-3
J: TRBJ2-1
CDR3: CASSLTATSGRHEQFF
DNA: TGTGCCAGCAGCTTAACCGCCACTAGCGGGAGACATGAGCAGTTCTTC

D: TRBD1
size: .
V: TRBV10-3
J: TRBJ2-2
CDR3: CAISGGGNTGELFF
DNA: TGTGCCATCAGTGGAGGGGGCAACACCGGGGAGCTGTTTTTT

D: .
size: .
V: TRBV6-1
J: TRBJ2-2
CDR3: CASSEPVVRTLTNTGELFF
DNA: TGTGCCAGCAGTGAACCGGTTGTGAGGACATTAACGAACACCGGGGAGCTGTTTTTT

D: TRBD2
size: .
V: TRBV14
J: TRBJ2-1
CDR3: CASSQGSRGRVYEQFF
DNA: TGTGCCAGCAGCCAAGGGTCTCGCGGGAGGGTCTATGAGCAGTTCTTC

D: TRBD2
size: few
V: TRBV7-3
J: TRBJ2-3
CDR3: CASSARPPGLAGGPGTDTQYF
DNA: TGTGCCAGCAGCGCCCGACCACCGGGACTAGCGGGAGGGCCTGGCACAGATACGCAGTATTTT

D: .
size: .
V: TRBV9
J: TRBJ2-2
CDR3: CASTPGRNTGELFF
DNA: TGTGCCAGCACCCCGGGGAGGAACACCGGGGAGCTGTTTTTT

D: .
size: .
V: TRBV9
J: TRBJ1-1
CDR3: CASSAIPQEPGVEAFF
DNA: TGTGCCAGCAGCGCGATTCCCCAAGAGCCGGGGGTTGAAGCTTTCTTT

D: .
size: .
V: TRBV3-1/TRBV3-2
J: TRBJ2-3
CDR3: CASSQGLTDTQYF
DNA: TGTGCCAGCAGCCAGGGGCTCACAGATACGCAGTATTTT

D: TRBD2
size: .
V: TRBV7-9
J: TRBJ2-1
CDR3: CASSPSRWWEGRNEQFF
DNA: TGTGCCAGCAGCCCGTCGCGTTGGTGGGAGGGCCGCAATGAGCAGTTCTTC

D: .
size: .
V: TRBV3-1/TRBV3-2
J: TRBJ1-2
CDR3: CASSQGARSRTF
DNA: TGTGCCAGCAGCCAAGGAGCGAGGAGCCGCACCTTC

D: TRBD1
size: .
V: TRBV2
J: TRBJ1-5
CDR3: CASGWDRAYNQPQHF
DNA: TGTGCCAGCGGTTGGGACAGGGCCTACAATCAGCCCCAGCATTTT

D: TRBD1
size: .
V: TRBV6-4
J: TRBJ2-4
CDR3: CASSDSGQGTNIQYF
DNA: TGTGCCAGCAGTGACTCCGGACAGGGGACAAACATTCAGTACTTC

D: TRBD1
size: once
V: TRBV11-2
J: TRBJ1-4
CDR3: CASSFRQGATNEKLFF
DNA: TGTGCCAGCAGCTTTCGACAGGGGGCAACGAATGAAAAACTGTTTTTT

D: .
size: .
V: TRBV19
J: TRBJ2-7
CDR3: CASSTLDRALPYEQYF
DNA: TGTGCCAGTAGTACCTTAGACAGAGCTTTACCCTACGAGCAGTACTTC